Listed below are T cell receptor beta chains from one sample, sequenced in a study of cytomegalovirus exposure and HLA in healthy donors. Repertoires were generated with immunoSEQ multiplex PCR, while TCRdb's copy carries only in-frame clones and drops some. The data hold 110,000 to 150,000 clones, with approximately 90% observed a single time. The material sequenced was PBMCs. The source of these receptors is a man aged 18-30 years in good health and CMV-seronegative. Both conserved end residues are part of each CDR3. D genes are given only for firm matches. Size is omitted from some rows. Given values are once, few, many or a class for expanded clones.

d_gene	abundance	v_gene	j_gene	CDR3nt	CDR3aa
NA	NA	TRBV7-8	TRBJ1-2	TGTGCCAGCAGCTTAGATCTGGGGGCGGGCTACACCTTC	CASSLDLGAGYTF
NA	NA	TRBV2	TRBJ2-2	TGTGCCAGCAGTGAAGCGGGCAGGGCTATAACCGGGGAGCTGTTTTTT	CASSEAGRAITGELFF
NA	NA	TRBV5-6	TRBJ2-1	TGTGCCAGCAGCTTGGCCGGGGGGCTCTACAATGAGCAGTTCTTC	CASSLAGGLYNEQFF
NA	NA	TRBV7-9	TRBJ2-3	TGTGCCAGCAGATACCTAGGAGAGAGCACAGATACGCAGTATTTT	CASRYLGESTDTQYF
TRBD2	NA	TRBV9	TRBJ2-5	TGTGCCAGCAGCGTATGGGCTAGCGGGAGGGGTGAGACCCAGTACTTC	CASSVWASGRGETQYF
NA	NA	TRBV30	TRBJ2-2	TGTGCCTGGATCGGTAGCAGGGTTGTCGGGGAGCTGTTTTTT	CAWIGSRVVGELFF
NA	NA	TRBV10-1	TRBJ2-5	TGCGCCAGCAGCTGGGCCAGCGGGCCCCAGTACTTC	CASSWASGPQYF
NA	NA	TRBV6-5	TRBJ1-2	TGTGCCAGCACCCACAGGGATAACTATGGCTACACCTTC	CASTHRDNYGYTF
TRBD1	NA	TRBV10-3	TRBJ1-4	TGTGCCACCGATTCTAAGCACAGGGGAACTAATGAAAAACTGTTTTTT	CATDSKHRGTNEKLFF
NA	NA	TRBV10-3	TRBJ2-7	TGTGCCACGGGGAGCACCTACGAGCAGTACTTC	CATGSTYEQYF
NA	NA	TRBV19	TRBJ1-2	TGTGCCAGTAGTATTTCACGGGGGGCTAACTATGGCTACACCTTC	CASSISRGANYGYTF
NA	NA	TRBV10-1	TRBJ2-2	TGCGCCAGCAGTGAGGCAGGGTCCACCGGGGAGCTGTTTTTT	CASSEAGSTGELFF
NA	NA	TRBV10-3	TRBJ2-7	TGTGCCATCAGTGACCCCGGGGGCTCCTACGAGCAGTACTTC	CAISDPGGSYEQYF
TRBD1	NA	TRBV28	TRBJ2-2	TGTGCCAGCAGTCATGGACAGGGACTCAACACCGGGGAGCTGTTTTTT	CASSHGQGLNTGELFF
TRBD1	NA	TRBV6-5	TRBJ1-2	TGTGCCAGCAGTTACTCGGACAGGGGCTATGGCTACACCTTC	CASSYSDRGYGYTF
TRBD1	NA	TRBV5-1	TRBJ1-1	TGCGCCAGCAGCTTTGGACAGGGGCAGCAAGCTTTCTTT	CASSFGQGQQAFF
NA	NA	TRBV5-1	TRBJ1-1	TGCGCCACCCGAGGACAGATGAACACTGAAGCTTTCTTT	CATRGQMNTEAFF
TRBD1	NA	TRBV5-1	TRBJ1-3	TGCGCCAGCAGCTTGGGGGACAGGGGAATTACTGGAAACACCATATATTTT	CASSLGDRGITGNTIYF
NA	NA	TRBV5-4	TRBJ2-2	TGTGCCAGCAGCTTGGATAGCGCCGGGGAGCTGTTTTTT	CASSLDSAGELFF
TRBD1	once	TRBV9	TRBJ1-2	TGTGCCAGCAGCGTAGAGGGGGCGGCTAACTATGGCTACACCTTC	CASSVEGAANYGYTF
NA	NA	TRBV18	TRBJ1-1	TGTGCCAGCTCACACCCACAGGGTACGGGCACTGAAGCTTTCTTT	CASSHPQGTGTEAFF
NA	NA	TRBV5-1	TRBJ1-2	TGCGCCAGCAGCCAGGAATTGACTGGCTACACCTTC	CASSQELTGYTF
TRBD1	NA	TRBV30	TRBJ2-6	TGTGCCTGGCAGGGGGCCTTCTCTGGGGCCAACGTCCTGACTTTC	CAWQGAFSGANVLTF
NA	NA	TRBV5-1	TRBJ2-3	TGCGCCAGCAGCTATCCCGCAGATACGCAGTATTTT	CASSYPADTQYF
NA	NA	TRBV7-9	TRBJ2-5	TGTGCCAGCAGCTTAAGCCCGACTAGAGGAGAGACCCAGTACTTC	CASSLSPTRGETQYF
TRBD1	NA	TRBV19	TRBJ2-7	TGTGCCAGTAGTATAGGACAGGGCTACGAGCAGTACTTC	CASSIGQGYEQYF
TRBD1	NA	TRBV6-1	TRBJ1-2	TGTGCCAGCAGTGATTCGGGACAGCCTTATGGCTACACCTTC	CASSDSGQPYGYTF
TRBD2	NA	TRBV15	TRBJ2-7	TGTGCCACCAGCAGAGAAGCGGGGGGACTTACCTACGAGCAGTACTTC	CATSREAGGLTYEQYF
NA	once	TRBV4-3	TRBJ2-1	TGCGCCAGCAGCCATGGCCGGCGCGGAGGGAATGAGCAGTTCTTC	CASSHGRRGGNEQFF
NA	NA	TRBV4-3	TRBJ1-2	TGCGCCAGCAGCCAAGATAGGGCGGGACGGAAGCACTATGGCTACACCTTC	CASSQDRAGRKHYGYTF
TRBD1	NA	TRBV11-2	TRBJ1-2	TGTGCCAGCAGCTCACGCAGGGGGCGTTACTATGGCTACACCTTC	CASSSRRGRYYGYTF
NA	NA	TRBV6-5	TRBJ2-7	TGTGCCAGCAGTAGAGGCTACGAGCAGTACTTC	CASSRGYEQYF
TRBD1	NA	TRBV9	TRBJ2-5	TGTGCCAGCAGCGTAGGGGACAGGGGACAGGAGACCCAGTACTTC	CASSVGDRGQETQYF
NA	NA	TRBV9	TRBJ2-2	TGTGCCAGCAGCCCCCTACAGGGTCCCGGGGAGCTGTTTTTT	CASSPLQGPGELFF
NA	NA	TRBV5-6	TRBJ1-5	TGTGCCAGCAGCCATCAGTCTTATAGCAATCAGCCCCAGCATTTT	CASSHQSYSNQPQHF
TRBD2	NA	TRBV28	TRBJ2-3	TGTGCCAGCAGCGGGGGGGCTTGGGGCACAGATACGCAGTATTTT	CASSGGAWGTDTQYF
TRBD2	NA	TRBV30	TRBJ2-1	TGTGCCTGGAGGGGACTAGCGGGAGTATGGGGCAATGAGCAGTTCTTC	CAWRGLAGVWGNEQFF
NA	NA	TRBV13	TRBJ1-1	TGTGCCAGCAGCTTAGAAGGATGGGGCAGCTCAAACACTGAAGCTTTCTTT	CASSLEGWGSSNTEAFF
NA	NA	TRBV5-1	TRBJ2-1	TGCGCCAGCAGCTTGACACAAGACTACAATGAGCAGTTCTTC	CASSLTQDYNEQFF
NA	once	TRBV27	TRBJ1-1	TGTGCCAGCAGTTTACCGGGGAACACTGAAGCTTTCTTT	CASSLPGNTEAFF